Listed below are T cell receptor beta chains from one sample, sequenced in a study of cytomegalovirus exposure and HLA in healthy donors. Repertoires were generated with immunoSEQ multiplex PCR, while TCRdb's copy carries only in-frame clones and drops some. The sample yields about 110,000 clones, roughly 82% seen once. Sequenced: PBMCs. The receptors shown here come from a man aged 45 to 65 in good health and CMV-seronegative. Both conserved end residues are part of each CDR3. A D gene is named only where the DNA matches it firmly. Rows may omit the clone size; those that give it use once, few, many or a size class.

TRBV4-3	NA	NA	TRBJ1-5	CASSQDRGQPQHF	TGCGCCAGCAGCCAAGACCGGGGGCAGCCCCAGCATTTT
TRBV2	few	NA	TRBJ2-2	CASATAGSPRTGELFF	TGTGCCAGCGCCACAGCGGGTTCCCCCCGGACCGGGGAGCTGTTTTTT
TRBV19	NA	NA	TRBJ1-1	CASSTGTEAFF	TGTGCCAGTAGTACCGGCACTGAAGCTTTCTTT
TRBV29-1	NA	TRBD2	TRBJ2-3	CSAKTSGEADTQYF	TGCAGCGCTAAGACTAGCGGGGAGGCAGATACGCAGTATTTT
TRBV6-1	NA	NA	TRBJ1-5	CASSEGRQPPEPQHF	TGTGCCAGCAGTGAAGGGCGGCAGCCGCCCGAGCCCCAGCATTTT
TRBV2	NA	TRBD1	TRBJ1-6	CASSSQGSSYNSPLHF	TGTGCCAGCAGCTCACAGGGGAGCTCCTATAATTCACCCCTCCACTTT
TRBV19	NA	NA	TRBJ2-5	CASRRDDKTQYF	TGTGCCAGTAGGAGAGATGATAAGACCCAGTACTTC
TRBV11-2	once	NA	TRBJ2-1	CASSLGRGNYNEQFF	TGTGCCAGCAGCTTAGGCAGGGGAAACTACAATGAGCAGTTCTTC
TRBV5-4	NA	NA	TRBJ1-3	CASSLRGVDTIYF	TGTGCCAGCAGCTTGCGGGGTGTAGACACCATATATTTT
TRBV5-6	NA	NA	TRBJ2-4	CASSLLELRNIQYF	TGTGCCAGCAGCTTGTTAGAGCTGAGGAACATTCAGTACTTC
TRBV7-3	NA	TRBD1	TRBJ1-2	CASSSWTGEGYTF	TGTGCCAGCAGCTCTTGGACAGGGGAAGGCTACACCTTC
TRBV10-1	NA	NA	TRBJ1-4	CASGDFEKLFF	TGCGCCAGCGGGGACTTCGAAAAACTGTTTTTT
TRBV27	NA	TRBD1	TRBJ2-5	CASSPGQGRETQYF	TGTGCCAGCAGTCCAGGACAGGGCAGAGAGACCCAGTACTTC
TRBV4-1	NA	TRBD2	TRBJ2-1	CASSQFYAGVANEQFF	TGCGCCAGCAGCCAATTTTATGCGGGGGTAGCTAATGAGCAGTTCTTC
TRBV10-1	NA	NA	TRBJ1-3	CASSEFGGTGNTIYF	TGCGCCAGCAGTGAGTTCGGGGGAACTGGAAACACCATATATTTT
TRBV4-1	NA	TRBD1	TRBJ2-5	CASSQDQGVGEGETQYF	TGCGCCAGCAGCCAAGATCAGGGGGTCGGGGAAGGGGAGACCCAGTACTTC
TRBV19	NA	NA	TRBJ1-2	CASSSQVVNFGYTF	TGTGCCAGTAGCTCACAGGTTGTAAATTTCGGCTACACCTTC
TRBV28	once	TRBD2	TRBJ2-2	CATRKWEGSAGELFF	TGTGCCACCCGAAAATGGGAGGGATCTGCCGGGGAGCTGTTTTTT
TRBV5-1	NA	TRBD2	TRBJ2-5	CASSPIGAGAQYF	TGCGCCAGCAGCCCTATAGGGGCGGGGGCCCAGTACTTC
TRBV9	NA	NA	TRBJ2-3	CASSPRQGTDTQYF	TGTGCCAGCAGCCCCCGGCAGGGAACAGATACGCAGTATTTT
TRBV11-2	once	TRBD2	TRBJ2-5	CASSLKTSGAPGWETQYF	TGTGCCAGCAGCTTGAAGACTAGCGGGGCCCCTGGGTGGGAGACCCAGTACTTC
TRBV19	once	TRBD2	TRBJ2-5	CASSRPSAGEHDQYF	TGTGCCAGTAGTCGCCCCAGCGCGGGGGAACATGACCAGTACTTC
TRBV7-9	NA	NA	TRBJ1-3	CASSLASVSADTIYF	TGTGCCAGCAGCTTAGCGTCAGTAAGTGCGGACACCATATATTTT
TRBV7-9	NA	TRBD1	TRBJ1-6	CASSSQGGNSPLHF	TGTGCCAGCAGCTCGCAGGGGGGAAATTCACCCCTCCACTTT
TRBV7-9	NA	NA	TRBJ1-1	CASSFTGPGEAFF	TGTGCCAGCAGCTTTACAGGGCCAGGGGAAGCTTTCTTT
TRBV7-9	NA	NA	TRBJ2-5	CASSLDQGPQETQYF	TGTGCCAGCAGCTTAGACCAGGGCCCCCAAGAGACCCAGTACTTC
TRBV7-6	NA	TRBD2	TRBJ2-1	CASSLGLAGLNEQFF	TGTGCCAGCAGCTTAGGACTAGCGGGACTCAATGAGCAGTTCTTC
TRBV7-9	once	NA	TRBJ1-1	CASSSDWGDTEAFF	TGTGCCAGCAGCTCGGACTGGGGGGACACTGAAGCTTTCTTT
TRBV19	NA	NA	TRBJ2-3	CASTYGGGRGDTQYF	TGTGCCAGTACCTATGGGGGGGGGCGTGGAGATACGCAGTATTTT